The rows below give T cell receptor beta chains drawn from one sample of a study of cytomegalovirus exposure and HLA in healthy donors. Assay used: immunoSEQ multiplex PCR; TCRdb lists only in-frame clones, some missing. This sample yields about 93,000 clones, of which about 79% are seen a single time; roughly 3.8% belongs to the top ten. Sequences were obtained from PBMCs. All receptors derive from a man over 45 in good health and CMV-seronegative. Both conserved end residues are part of each CDR3. Fields, in order: J gene, clone size, D gene, V gene, CDR3 DNA, CDR3 protein. The D gene is left open where the match is weak. The listing skips clone size in some rows; elsewhere it reads once, few, many or a size class.

j_call: TRBJ2-2
clone_size: .
d_call: .
v_call: TRBV6-1
cdr3_nt: TGTGCCAGCAGTGAAGGGTGGGGGCCCTATACCGGGGAGCTGTTTTTT
cdr3_aa: CASSEGWGPYTGELFF

j_call: TRBJ2-5
clone_size: .
d_call: TRBD1
v_call: TRBV19
cdr3_nt: TGTGCCAGTAGTCCACAGGGGCGGGAGACCCAGTACTTC
cdr3_aa: CASSPQGRETQYF

j_call: TRBJ2-6
clone_size: once
d_call: TRBD2
v_call: TRBV30
cdr3_nt: TGTGCTCGGATCGGGCGGGAGAGCTCTGGGGCCAACGTCCTGGCTTTC
cdr3_aa: CARIGRESSGANVLAF

j_call: TRBJ1-2
clone_size: .
d_call: .
v_call: TRBV6-5
cdr3_nt: TGTGCCAGCAGTTACGGGTACAGGCGTGGCTACACCTTC
cdr3_aa: CASSYGYRRGYTF

j_call: TRBJ2-7
clone_size: .
d_call: TRBD2
v_call: TRBV11-2
cdr3_nt: TGTGCCAGCAGCTTATCCACTAGCGGTAACTACGAGCAGTACTTC
cdr3_aa: CASSLSTSGNYEQYF

j_call: TRBJ2-2
clone_size: .
d_call: TRBD2
v_call: TRBV10-3
cdr3_nt: TGTGCCATCAGCACCGGACTAGCGGGATCCACCGGGGAGCTGTTTTTT
cdr3_aa: CAISTGLAGSTGELFF

j_call: TRBJ1-2
clone_size: .
d_call: .
v_call: TRBV19
cdr3_nt: TGTGCCAGTAGTATGCGCACCGGGACAAGCTATGGCTACACCTTC
cdr3_aa: CASSMRTGTSYGYTF

j_call: TRBJ2-3
clone_size: .
d_call: TRBD2
v_call: TRBV12-5
cdr3_nt: TGTGCTAGTGGTTTGGGGATAGCGGGAGAAACAGATACGCAGTATTTT
cdr3_aa: CASGLGIAGETDTQYF

j_call: TRBJ2-3
clone_size: .
d_call: TRBD2
v_call: TRBV10-1
cdr3_nt: TGCGCCAGCAGACCTAGCGGGAGCCGGACAGATACGCAGTATTTT
cdr3_aa: CASRPSGSRTDTQYF

j_call: TRBJ2-7
clone_size: .
d_call: TRBD2
v_call: TRBV4-2
cdr3_nt: TGTGCCAGCAGCCAACTGGCAAGCGGGGACTCCTACGAGCAGTACTTC
cdr3_aa: CASSQLASGDSYEQYF

j_call: TRBJ2-7
clone_size: .
d_call: TRBD2
v_call: TRBV18
cdr3_nt: TGTGCCAGCTCACCGTCGTGGGGGGGCGAGCAGTACTTC
cdr3_aa: CASSPSWGGEQYF

j_call: TRBJ2-5
clone_size: .
d_call: TRBD2
v_call: TRBV19
cdr3_nt: TGTGCCAGTAGTCAATGGACTAGCGAAGAGACCCAGTACTTC
cdr3_aa: CASSQWTSEETQYF

j_call: TRBJ2-2
clone_size: .
d_call: TRBD1
v_call: TRBV2
cdr3_nt: TGTGCCAGCAGTGAAACCGGACAGGGCACCGGGGAGCTGTTTTTT
cdr3_aa: CASSETGQGTGELFF

j_call: TRBJ2-1
clone_size: .
d_call: TRBD2
v_call: TRBV14
cdr3_nt: TGTGCCAGCAGGGGGCTAGCGGGAGGTGAGCAGTTCTTC
cdr3_aa: CASRGLAGGEQFF

j_call: TRBJ2-7
clone_size: .
d_call: TRBD2
v_call: TRBV4-2
cdr3_nt: TGTGCCAGCAGCCCTGGACTAGTGGAGAACGAGCAGTACTTC
cdr3_aa: CASSPGLVENEQYF

j_call: TRBJ1-1
clone_size: .
d_call: .
v_call: TRBV5-1
cdr3_nt: TGCGCCAGCAGCTTGGAAGCAGGGCGAGCTATGAACACTGAAGCTTTCTTT
cdr3_aa: CASSLEAGRAMNTEAFF

j_call: TRBJ1-1
clone_size: .
d_call: .
v_call: TRBV7-3
cdr3_nt: TGTGCCAGCAGCCTGTCTGGGGCTAACACTGAAGCTTTCTTT
cdr3_aa: CASSLSGANTEAFF

j_call: TRBJ1-2
clone_size: .
d_call: TRBD1
v_call: TRBV6-1
cdr3_nt: TGTGCCAGCAGGGGGGACAGGCTGGCTGGCTACACCTTC
cdr3_aa: CASRGDRLAGYTF

j_call: TRBJ2-7
clone_size: .
d_call: TRBD2
v_call: TRBV10-3
cdr3_nt: TGTGCCATCAGTGAGTCCCGGGAGACTAGCGGATCCTACGAGCAGTACTTC
cdr3_aa: CAISESRETSGSYEQYF

j_call: TRBJ1-4
clone_size: .
d_call: .
v_call: TRBV7-2
cdr3_nt: TGTGCCAGCAGGTTTGGCGGGTTTAATGAAAAACTGTTTTTT
cdr3_aa: CASRFGGFNEKLFF

j_call: TRBJ2-1
clone_size: .
d_call: TRBD2
v_call: TRBV5-5
cdr3_nt: TGTGCCAGCAGCAGCCCGGGGGGAAATGAGCAGTTCTTC
cdr3_aa: CASSSPGGNEQFF

j_call: TRBJ2-7
clone_size: few
d_call: TRBD1
v_call: TRBV6-5
cdr3_nt: TGTGCCAGCAGTAGGGGACAGGGACCCTACGAGCAGTACTTC
cdr3_aa: CASSRGQGPYEQYF

j_call: TRBJ1-6
clone_size: .
d_call: .
v_call: TRBV27
cdr3_nt: TGTGCCAGCAGTTTCGGACAGTATAATTCACCCCTCCACTTT
cdr3_aa: CASSFGQYNSPLHF

j_call: TRBJ2-7
clone_size: .
d_call: TRBD2
v_call: TRBV11-2
cdr3_nt: TGTGCCAGCAGCCACAGGTCTAGCGGGATCTACGAGCAGTACTTC
cdr3_aa: CASSHRSSGIYEQYF

j_call: TRBJ1-5
clone_size: .
d_call: .
v_call: TRBV6-6
cdr3_nt: TGTGCCAGCAGGTCTTCGACAGGAAGCAATCAGCCCCAGCATTTT
cdr3_aa: CASRSSTGSNQPQHF

j_call: TRBJ2-7
clone_size: few
d_call: TRBD1
v_call: TRBV7-2
cdr3_nt: TGTGCCAGCAGCCCACCACGACAGGGGTCCGAGCAGTACTTT
cdr3_aa: CASSPPRQGSEQYF

j_call: TRBJ2-5
clone_size: .
d_call: TRBD2
v_call: TRBV6-5
cdr3_nt: TGTGCCAGCAGTTACGGACTAGCGGGGATGGGAGAGACCCAGTACTTC
cdr3_aa: CASSYGLAGMGETQYF

j_call: TRBJ2-3
clone_size: few
d_call: TRBD2
v_call: TRBV4-3
cdr3_nt: TGCGCCAGCAGCCTCAACTGGGCGGGGGGTAACACAGATACGCAGTATTTT
cdr3_aa: CASSLNWAGGNTDTQYF

j_call: TRBJ1-2
clone_size: .
d_call: .
v_call: TRBV6-5
cdr3_nt: TGTGCCAGCAGTTACTCGGGGGGGGCGGGAGGCTACACCTTC
cdr3_aa: CASSYSGGAGGYTF

j_call: TRBJ2-2
clone_size: .
d_call: TRBD2
v_call: TRBV4-2
cdr3_nt: TGTGCCAGCAGCCAAGATCCCCTACGCGGACTAGCGGGAGTTCACGGGGAGCTGTTTTTT
cdr3_aa: CASSQDPLRGLAGVHGELFF

j_call: TRBJ2-6
clone_size: .
d_call: .
v_call: TRBV5-1
cdr3_nt: TGCGCCAGCAGCATAACAGGGAGCTCTGGGGCCAACGTCCTGACTTTC
cdr3_aa: CASSITGSSGANVLTF

j_call: TRBJ2-3
clone_size: .
d_call: TRBD2
v_call: TRBV27
cdr3_nt: TGTGCCAGCAGTTCGTTCCGGGGACTAGGAGGGGCCAGCACAGATACGCAGTATTTT
cdr3_aa: CASSSFRGLGGASTDTQYF

j_call: TRBJ2-3
clone_size: once
d_call: .
v_call: TRBV28
cdr3_nt: TGTGCCAGCAGTTTCCCTAATGGGGGGTCTAGCACAGATACGCAGTATTTT
cdr3_aa: CASSFPNGGSSTDTQYF

j_call: TRBJ2-7
clone_size: .
d_call: .
v_call: TRBV5-6
cdr3_nt: TGTGCCAGCAGCCTGGACAGATACTCCTACGAGCAGTACTTC
cdr3_aa: CASSLDRYSYEQYF

j_call: TRBJ1-6
clone_size: .
d_call: .
v_call: TRBV27
cdr3_nt: TGTGCCAGCAGTGGCCGACAGGCGACCCTCCACTTT
cdr3_aa: CASSGRQATLHF

j_call: TRBJ2-3
clone_size: .
d_call: .
v_call: TRBV28
cdr3_nt: TGTGCCAGCAGTTTAAGGCCCCCCGGGACAGATACGCAGTATTTT
cdr3_aa: CASSLRPPGTDTQYF

j_call: TRBJ2-1
clone_size: .
d_call: TRBD2
v_call: TRBV7-3
cdr3_nt: TGTGCCAGCAGCTTAACAGCCGGGACTAGCGGGAGGGGCGAGCAGTTCTTC
cdr3_aa: CASSLTAGTSGRGEQFF

j_call: TRBJ1-2
clone_size: once
d_call: .
v_call: TRBV10-3
cdr3_nt: TGTGCCATCAGGGAAGGGGGGGGGTATGGCTACACCTTC
cdr3_aa: CAIREGGGYGYTF

j_call: TRBJ1-1
clone_size: .
d_call: .
v_call: TRBV6-5
cdr3_nt: TGTGCCAGCAGTCAGGGGCTCCGCCGATTTGAAGCTTTCTTT
cdr3_aa: CASSQGLRRFEAFF